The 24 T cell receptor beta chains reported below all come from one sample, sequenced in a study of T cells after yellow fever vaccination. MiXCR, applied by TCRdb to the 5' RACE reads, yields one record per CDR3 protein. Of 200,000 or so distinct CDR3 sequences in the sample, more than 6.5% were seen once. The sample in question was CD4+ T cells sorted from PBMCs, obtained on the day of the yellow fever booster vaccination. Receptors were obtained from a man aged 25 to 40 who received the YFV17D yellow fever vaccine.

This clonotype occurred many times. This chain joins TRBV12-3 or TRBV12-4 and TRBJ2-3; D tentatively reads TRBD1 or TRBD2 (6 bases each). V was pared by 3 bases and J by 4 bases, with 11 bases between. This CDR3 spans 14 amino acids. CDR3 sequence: CASSFSGGADTQYF. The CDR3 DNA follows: TGTGCCAGCAGTTTTTCCGGGGGCGCAGATACGCAGTATTTT.

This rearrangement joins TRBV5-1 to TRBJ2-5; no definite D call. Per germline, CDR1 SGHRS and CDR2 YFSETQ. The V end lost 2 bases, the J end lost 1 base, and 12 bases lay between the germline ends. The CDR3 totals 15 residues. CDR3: CASSFRVDLQETQYF. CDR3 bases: TGCGCCAGCAGCTTTAGGGTTGACCTCCAAGAGACCCAGTACTTC.

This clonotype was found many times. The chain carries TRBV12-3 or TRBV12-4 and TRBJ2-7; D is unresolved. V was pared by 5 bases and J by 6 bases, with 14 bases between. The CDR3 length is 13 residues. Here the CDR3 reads CASSPLAASEQYF. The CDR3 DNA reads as TGTGCCAGCAGTCCCCTGGCAGCTAGCGAGCAGTACTTC.

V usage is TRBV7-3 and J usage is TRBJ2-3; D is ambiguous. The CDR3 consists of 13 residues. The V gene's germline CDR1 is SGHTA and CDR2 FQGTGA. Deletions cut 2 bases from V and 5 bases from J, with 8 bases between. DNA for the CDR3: TGTGCCAGCAGCTTAGGACCGCAAGATACGCAGTATTTT. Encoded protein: CASSLGPQDTQYF.

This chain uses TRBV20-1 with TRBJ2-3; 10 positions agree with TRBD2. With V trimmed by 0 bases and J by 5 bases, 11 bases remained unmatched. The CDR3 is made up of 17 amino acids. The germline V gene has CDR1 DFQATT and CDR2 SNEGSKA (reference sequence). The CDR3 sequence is CSARDSSGRAGKDTQYF. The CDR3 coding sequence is TGCAGTGCTAGAGATTCCAGCGGGAGGGCCGGTAAAGATACGCAGTATTTT.

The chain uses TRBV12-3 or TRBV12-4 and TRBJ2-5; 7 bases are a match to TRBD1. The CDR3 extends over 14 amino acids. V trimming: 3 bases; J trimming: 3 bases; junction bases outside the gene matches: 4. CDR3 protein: CASSFGDRKETQYF. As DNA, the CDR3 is TGTGCCAGCAGTTTCGGGGACAGAAAAGAGACCCAGTACTTC.

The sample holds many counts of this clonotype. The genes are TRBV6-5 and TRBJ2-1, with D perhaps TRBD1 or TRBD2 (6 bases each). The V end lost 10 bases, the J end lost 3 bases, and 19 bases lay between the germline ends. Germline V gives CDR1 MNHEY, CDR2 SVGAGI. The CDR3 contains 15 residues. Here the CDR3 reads CAITGSGGGYNEQFF. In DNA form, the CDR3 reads TGTGCCATTACCGGTAGCGGAGGGGGCTACAATGAGCAGTTCTTC.

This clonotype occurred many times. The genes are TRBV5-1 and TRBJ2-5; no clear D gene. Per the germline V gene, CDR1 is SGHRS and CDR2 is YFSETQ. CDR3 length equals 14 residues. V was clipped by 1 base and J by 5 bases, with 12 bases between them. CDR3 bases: TGCGCCAGCAGCTTGTCCCCTCCGAGTGAGACCCAGTACTTC. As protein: CASSLSPPSETQYF.

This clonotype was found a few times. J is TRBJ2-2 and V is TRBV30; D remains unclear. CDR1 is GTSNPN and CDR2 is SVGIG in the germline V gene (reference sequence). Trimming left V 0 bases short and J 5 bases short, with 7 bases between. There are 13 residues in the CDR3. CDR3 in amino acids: CAWSVSTTGELFF. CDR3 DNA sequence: TGTGCCTGGAGTGTCAGTACAACCGGGGAGCTGTTTTTT.

The CDR3 loop is CASKRGFYGYTF. CDR3 in DNA: TGTGCCAGCAAGCGGGGGTTCTATGGCTACACCTTC. The V and J genes are TRBV6-5 and TRBJ1-2; tentatively, D is TRBD1 (5 bases). This CDR3 comprises 12 residues. Trimming left V 7 bases short and J 4 bases short, with 10 bases between. The V gene's germline CDR1 is MNHEY and CDR2 SVGAGI.

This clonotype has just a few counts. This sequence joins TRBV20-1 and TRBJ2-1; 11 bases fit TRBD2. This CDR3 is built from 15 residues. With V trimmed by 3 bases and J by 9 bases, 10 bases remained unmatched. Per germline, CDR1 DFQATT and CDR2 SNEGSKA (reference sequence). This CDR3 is CSARALTSGNREQFF. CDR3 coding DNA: TGCAGTGCTAGGGCCCTGACTAGCGGGAATCGTGAGCAGTTCTTC.

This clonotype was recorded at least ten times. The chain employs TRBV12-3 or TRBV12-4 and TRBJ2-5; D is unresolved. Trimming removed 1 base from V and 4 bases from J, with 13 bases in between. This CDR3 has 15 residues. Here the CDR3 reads CASSLGPVMSETQYF. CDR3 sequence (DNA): TGTGCCAGCAGTTTAGGGCCTGTCATGTCAGAGACCCAGTACTTC.

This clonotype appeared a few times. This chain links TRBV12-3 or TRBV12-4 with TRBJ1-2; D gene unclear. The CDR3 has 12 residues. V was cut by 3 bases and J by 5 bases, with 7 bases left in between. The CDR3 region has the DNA TGTGCCAGCAGTTTGCGGGGATATGGCTACACCTTC. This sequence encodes CASSLRGYGYTF.

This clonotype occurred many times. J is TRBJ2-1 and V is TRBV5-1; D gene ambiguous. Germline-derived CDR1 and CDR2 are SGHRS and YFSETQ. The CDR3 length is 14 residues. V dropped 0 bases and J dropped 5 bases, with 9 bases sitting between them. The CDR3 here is CASSLEPDNNEQFF. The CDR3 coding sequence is TGCGCCAGCAGCTTGGAGCCAGACAACAATGAGCAGTTCTTC. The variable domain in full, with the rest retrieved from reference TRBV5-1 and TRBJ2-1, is KAGVTQTPRYLIKTRGQQVTLSCSPISGHRSVSWYQQTPGQGLQFLFEYFSETQRNKGNFPGRFSGRQFSNSRSEMNVSTLELGDSALYLCASSLEPDNNEQFFGPGTRLTVL.

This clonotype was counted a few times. CDR3 nucleotide sequence: TGTGCCAGCAGTTTGTGGAGCGGGAGCCACGAGCAGTACTTC. This encodes CASSLWSGSHEQYF. This chain connects TRBV12-3 or TRBV12-4 to TRBJ2-7; 8 bases line up with TRBD2. This CDR3 is built from 14 residues. With 3 bases clipped from V and 5 bases from J, the junction kept 6 bases outside the gene matches.

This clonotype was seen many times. The CDR3 DNA sequence: TGCGCCAGCAGCCTCTCGCCGGGACAGAGCACAGATACGCAGTATTTT. It is translated as CASSLSPGQSTDTQYF. The chain combines TRBV5-1 with TRBJ2-3, with TRBD1 matching over 7 bases. J was trimmed by 0 bases and V by 4 bases; bases with no gene match: 8. This CDR3 contains 16 residues. CDR1 is SGHRS, CDR2 YFSETQ, per germline.

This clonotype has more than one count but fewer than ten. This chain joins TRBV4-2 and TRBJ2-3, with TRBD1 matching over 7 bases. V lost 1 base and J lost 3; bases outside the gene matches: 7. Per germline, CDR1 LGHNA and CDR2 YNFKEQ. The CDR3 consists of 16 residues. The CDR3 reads CASSQGQGSGTDTQYF. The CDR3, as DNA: TGTGCCAGCAGCCAAGGACAGGGAAGTGGAACAGATACGCAGTATTTT.

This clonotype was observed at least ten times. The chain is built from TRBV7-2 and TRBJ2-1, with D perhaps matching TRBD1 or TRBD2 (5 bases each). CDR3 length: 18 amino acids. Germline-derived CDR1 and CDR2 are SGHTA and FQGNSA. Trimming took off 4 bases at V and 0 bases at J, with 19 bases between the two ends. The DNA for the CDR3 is TGTGCCAGCAGCTCAGCCGGTTTTGGGGGAAGCTCCTACAATGAGCAGTTCTTC. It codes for CASSSAGFGGSSYNEQFF.

CDR3 amino acids: CASRASHQETQYF. DNA for the CDR3: TGTGCCAGCAGGGCTAGCCACCAAGAGACCCAGTACTTC. The chain links TRBV28 to TRBJ2-5; D is possibly TRBD2 (5 bases). V was pared by 6 bases and J by 0 bases, with 8 bases between. The V gene's germline CDR1 is MDHEN and CDR2 SYDVKM. The CDR3 loop spans 13 amino acids.

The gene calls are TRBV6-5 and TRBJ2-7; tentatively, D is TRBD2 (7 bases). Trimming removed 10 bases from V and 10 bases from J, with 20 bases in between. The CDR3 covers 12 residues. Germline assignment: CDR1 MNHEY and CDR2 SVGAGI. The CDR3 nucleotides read TGTGCCACCTACGCCGCAAGGGGGGGTCAGTACTTC. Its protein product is CATYAARGGQYF.

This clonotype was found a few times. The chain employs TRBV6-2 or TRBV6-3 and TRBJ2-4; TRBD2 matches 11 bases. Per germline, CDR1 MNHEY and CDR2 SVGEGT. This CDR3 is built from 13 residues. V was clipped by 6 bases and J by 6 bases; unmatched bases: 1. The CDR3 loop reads CASRGTSGNIQYF. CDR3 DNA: TGTGCCAGCAGGGGGACTAGCGGAAACATTCAGTACTTC.

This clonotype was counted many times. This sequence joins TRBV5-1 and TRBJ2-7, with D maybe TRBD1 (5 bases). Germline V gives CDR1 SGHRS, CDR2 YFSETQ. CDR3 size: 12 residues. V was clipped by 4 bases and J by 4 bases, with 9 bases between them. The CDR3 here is CASSPSGYEQYF. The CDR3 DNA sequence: TGCGCCAGCAGCCCGTCAGGGTACGAGCAGTACTTC.

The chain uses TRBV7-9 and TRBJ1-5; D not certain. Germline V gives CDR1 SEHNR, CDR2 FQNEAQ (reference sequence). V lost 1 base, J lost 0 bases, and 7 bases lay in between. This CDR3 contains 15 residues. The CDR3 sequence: CASSLGADSNQPQHF. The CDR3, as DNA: TGTGCCAGCAGCTTAGGGGCAGATAGCAATCAGCCCCAGCATTTT. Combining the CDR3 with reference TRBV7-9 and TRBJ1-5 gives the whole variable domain DTGVSQNPRHKITKRGQNVTFRCDPISEHNRLYWYRQTLGQGPEFLTYFQNEAQLEKSRLLSDRFSAERPKGSFSTLEIQRTEQGDSAMYLCASSLGADSNQPQHFGDGTRLSIL.

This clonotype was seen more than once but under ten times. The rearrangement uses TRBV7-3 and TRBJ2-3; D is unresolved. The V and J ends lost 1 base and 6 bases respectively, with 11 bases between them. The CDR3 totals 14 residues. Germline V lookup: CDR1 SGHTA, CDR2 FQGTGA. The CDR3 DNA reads TGTGCCAGCAGCTTAATGGGTAGGGTGGATACGCAGTATTTT. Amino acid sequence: CASSLMGRVDTQYF.